This TCR beta chain was observed in a study of T cells in Graves' hyperthyroidism and ophthalmopathy. At the level of the study: Peripheral blood was obtained at initial diagnosis, preceding any treatment.

Germline V gene sequence: CDR1 MDHEN, CDR2 SYDVKM. This CDR3 has 16 amino acids. The J segment lost 3 bases and the V segment lost 5 bases, leaving 7 bases of the junction unmatched. Regarding the study as a whole: Most expanded thyroid clonotypes above 0.001 recurred in blood.

A patient was excluded if there was uncontrolled infection, other autoimmune disease, pregnancy or lactation. Using RNA transcripts as the source, TCR beta CDR3 regions were amplified. HTBI primers were used for first-round RT-PCR of the TCR CDR3. TCRdb independently ran MiXCR on the multiplex PCR reads; one entry per CDR3 protein. This repertoire shows about 640,000 distinct CDR3 sequences, roughly 20% found once; its top ten account for 34%. A word on this clonotype: Its antigen is unknown.

Sequencing was carried out using blood. The gene calls are TRBV28 and TRBJ2-2, with TRBD1 matching over 9 bases. This clonotype was sampled from a man between 25 and 39 years old with Graves' ophthalmopathy. CDR3 sequence (DNA): TGTGCCAGCAGTCCAAACAGGGGGCCGCACACCGGGGAGCTGTTTTTT. This gives the protein CASSPNRGPHTGELFF.